Listed here are 2 T cell receptor beta chains from one sample, sequenced in a study of cytomegalovirus exposure and HLA in healthy donors. Primers: 60 Vbeta forward and 13 Jbeta reverse. TCRdb's copy holds only in-frame clones and misses some; the assay was immunoSEQ multiplex PCR. This sample has about 150,000 clones, with roughly three quarters found just once. Sequencing used PBMCs. These receptors were collected from a human donor in good health.

V and J are TRBV18 and TRBJ2-7; D call uncertain. This CDR3 contains 13 residues. Germline lookup yields CDR1 KGHSH and CDR2 LQKENI. V lost 1 base to trimming and J lost 6 bases, with 10 bases between them. The CDR3, as DNA: TGTGCCAGCTCACCACAGGCCAGCGCCGAGCAGTACTTC. Its translation is CASSPQASAEQYF.

The V call is TRBV5-6, the J call TRBJ1-6; D is uncertain. CDR1 is SGHDT, CDR2 YYEEEE, per germline. Trimming left V 4 bases short and J 13 bases short, with 12 bases between. There are 12 residues in the CDR3. For the CDR3, the DNA is TGTGCCAGCAGCGGACGGGGTCGCCCCCTCCACTTT. Amino acid sequence: CASSGRGRPLHF.